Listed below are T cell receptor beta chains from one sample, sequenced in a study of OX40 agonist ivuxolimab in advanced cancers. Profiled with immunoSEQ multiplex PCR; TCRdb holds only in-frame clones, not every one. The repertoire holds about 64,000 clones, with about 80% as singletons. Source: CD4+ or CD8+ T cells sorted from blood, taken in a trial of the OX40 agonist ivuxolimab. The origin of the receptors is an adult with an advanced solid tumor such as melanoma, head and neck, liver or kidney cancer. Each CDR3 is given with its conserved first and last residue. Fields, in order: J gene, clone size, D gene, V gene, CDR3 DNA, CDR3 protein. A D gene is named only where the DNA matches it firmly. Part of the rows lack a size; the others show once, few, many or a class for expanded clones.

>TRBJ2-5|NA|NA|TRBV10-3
TGTGCCATCAGTGAGTCGAAGGCTAGCAACCAAGAGACCCAGTACTTC
CAISESKASNQETQYF
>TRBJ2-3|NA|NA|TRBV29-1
TGCAGCAAAACCTGGGGAGATACGCAGTATTTT
CSKTWGDTQYF
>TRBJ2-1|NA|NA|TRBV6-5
TGTGCCAGCCAGATGGGCTCCGGCTCCTACAATGAGCAGTTCTTC
CASQMGSGSYNEQFF
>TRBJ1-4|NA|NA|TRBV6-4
TGTGCCAGCAGTGATGTTGAAAAACTGTTTTTT
CASSDVEKLFF
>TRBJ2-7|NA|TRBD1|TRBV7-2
TGTGCCAGCAGCTTAGTCCCAGTGGCAGGGGGCTTCTACGAGCAGTACTTC
CASSLVPVAGGFYEQYF
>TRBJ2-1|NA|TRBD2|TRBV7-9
TGTGCCAGCAGCTTATCCGGGACTAGCGCGGGTGAGCAGTTCTTC
CASSLSGTSAGEQFF
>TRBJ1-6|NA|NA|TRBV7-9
TGTGCCAGCAGCCCGATTGGAAATTCACCCCTCCACTTT
CASSPIGNSPLHF
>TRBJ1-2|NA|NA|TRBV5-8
TGTGCCAGCAGCCCCCGAAGCGCGCGGGGCTATGGCTACACCTTC
CASSPRSARGYGYTF
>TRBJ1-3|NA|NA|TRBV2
TGTGCCAGCAGCACCCTGGCACCAGGAAACACCATATATTTT
CASSTLAPGNTIYF
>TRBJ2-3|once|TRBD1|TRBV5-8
TGTGCCAGCAGCTTAGGGGACAGGAAGACAGATACGCAGTATTTT
CASSLGDRKTDTQYF
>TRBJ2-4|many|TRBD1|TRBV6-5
TGTGCCAGCAGCACACAGGGGATGAACATTCAGTACTTC
CASSTQGMNIQYF
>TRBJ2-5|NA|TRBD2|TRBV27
TGTGCCAGCAGTTTCCTCGGGGGGGCAAGGGAGACCCAGTACTTC
CASSFLGGARETQYF
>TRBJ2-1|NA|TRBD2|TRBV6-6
TGTGCCAGCAGTTACTCTCCGGGACTAGCTGCTGAGCAGTTCTTC
CASSYSPGLAAEQFF
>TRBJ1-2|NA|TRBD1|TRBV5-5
TGTGCCAGCAGCTTGGGCCGGGACAGCATCTATGGCTACACCTTC
CASSLGRDSIYGYTF
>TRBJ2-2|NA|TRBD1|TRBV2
TGTGCCAGCAGGACAGGGGCTGACACCGGGGAGCTGTTTTTT
CASRTGADTGELFF
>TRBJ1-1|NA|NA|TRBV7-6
TGTGCCAGCAGCTCCCCCGGGGGAAGCGCTGAAGCTTTCTTT
CASSSPGGSAEAFF
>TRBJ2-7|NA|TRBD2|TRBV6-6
TGTGCCAGCAGTTACGCTAGCGGGAGTTACGAGCAGTACTTC
CASSYASGSYEQYF
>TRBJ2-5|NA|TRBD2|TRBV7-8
TGTGCCAGCAGCCCGGGACTAACCACCGGGGAGACCCAGTACTTC
CASSPGLTTGETQYF
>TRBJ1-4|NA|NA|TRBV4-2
TGTGCCAGCAGCCAAGATCAGGGAGACGAAAAACTGTTTTTT
CASSQDQGDEKLFF
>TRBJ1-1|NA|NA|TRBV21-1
TGTGCCAGCAGCCGACTGGGGGGGTGGGACACTGAAGCTTTCTTT
CASSRLGGWDTEAFF
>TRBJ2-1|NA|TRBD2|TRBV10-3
TGTGCCATCAGTGTTCTGGGGGGGTCCTACAATGAGCAGTTCTTC
CAISVLGGSYNEQFF
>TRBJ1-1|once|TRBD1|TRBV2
TGTGCCAGCAGGAGGGACAGGCGGAACACTGAAGCTTTCTTT
CASRRDRRNTEAFF
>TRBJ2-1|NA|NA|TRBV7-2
TGTGCCAGCAGCTACCGGGGGAGTGGATACAATGAGCAGTTCTTC
CASSYRGSGYNEQFF
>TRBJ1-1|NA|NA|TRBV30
TGTGCCTGGCAGCGGGCATTAGGAGCTTTCTTT
CAWQRALGAFF
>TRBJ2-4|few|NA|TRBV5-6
TGTGCCAGCAGCTCCGCTAGGGGCCAAAACATTCAGTACTTC
CASSSARGQNIQYF
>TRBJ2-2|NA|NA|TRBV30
TGTGCCTGGAGTCAACTCGGGGAGCTGTTTTTT
CAWSQLGELFF
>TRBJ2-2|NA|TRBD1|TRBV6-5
TGTGCCAGCAGCAAACAGGGGACCGGGGAGCTGTTTTTT
CASSKQGTGELFF
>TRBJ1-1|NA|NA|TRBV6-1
TGTGCCAGCACCCGAGGGGTCACTGAAGCTTTCTTT
CASTRGVTEAFF
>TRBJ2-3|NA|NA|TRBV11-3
TGTGCCAGCAGCAACCCTCCCAAGGAGACGCAGTATTTT
CASSNPPKETQYF
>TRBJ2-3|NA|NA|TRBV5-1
TGCGCCAGCAGCGCCCAGACAGTAATTAGCACAGATACGCAGTATTTT
CASSAQTVISTDTQYF
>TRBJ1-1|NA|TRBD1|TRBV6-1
TGTGCCAGCAGGGTAAAGGGGGCGAAGTCTGAAGCTTTCTTT
CASRVKGAKSEAFF
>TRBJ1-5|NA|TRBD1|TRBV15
TGTGCCACCAGCACTCCTTCGCGACAGGGACATAATCAGCCCCAGCATTTT
CATSTPSRQGHNQPQHF
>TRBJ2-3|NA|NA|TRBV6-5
TGTGCCAGCAGTAACTCCCTGGGAAGTCATACGCAGTATTTT
CASSNSLGSHTQYF
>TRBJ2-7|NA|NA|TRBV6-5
TGTGCCAGCAGGGCCCCCCGGGGCGAGCAGTACTTC
CASRAPRGEQYF
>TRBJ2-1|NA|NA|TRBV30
TGTGCCTGGAGTATCGGGGGTCCCTACAATGAGCAGTTCTTC
CAWSIGGPYNEQFF
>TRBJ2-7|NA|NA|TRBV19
TGTGCCAGTAGTAGGAGCGCGCGCCCAAACTACGAGCAGTACTTC
CASSRSARPNYEQYF
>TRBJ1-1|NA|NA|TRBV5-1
TGCGCCAGCAGCTTGGCCGCGGCGAACACTGAAGCTTTCTTT
CASSLAAANTEAFF
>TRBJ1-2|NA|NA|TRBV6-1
TGTGCCAGCAGTCTACAGGAGGGGGATGGCTACACCTTC
CASSLQEGDGYTF
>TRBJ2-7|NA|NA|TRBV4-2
TGTGCCAGCAGCCAAGATCAAGGGCTACATGAACCCTACGAGCAGTACTTC
CASSQDQGLHEPYEQYF
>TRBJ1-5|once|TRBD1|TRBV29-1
TGCAGCGTTGCCACAGGGGGGGACCAGCCCCAGCATTTT
CSVATGGDQPQHF
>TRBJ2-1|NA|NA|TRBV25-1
TGTGCCAGCAGTGGATTCAGCTCCCTTTGGAATGAGCAGTTCTTC
CASSGFSSLWNEQFF
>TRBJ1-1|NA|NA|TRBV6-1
TGTGCCAGCAGTGAACACTACACTGAAGCTTTCTTT
CASSEHYTEAFF
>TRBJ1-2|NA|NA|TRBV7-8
TGTGCCAGCAGCTTAGCGGAGGGGGGCAGGGCCAGTGGCTACACCTTC
CASSLAEGGRASGYTF
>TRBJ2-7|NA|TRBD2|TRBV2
TGTGCCAGCAGTGAAGGTTGGGGTAGCGGGGACGAGCAGTACTTC
CASSEGWGSGDEQYF
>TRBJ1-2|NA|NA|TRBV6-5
TGTGCCAGCAGCCTATCCGGAGTGGGAGGCTATGGCTACACCTTC
CASSLSGVGGYGYTF
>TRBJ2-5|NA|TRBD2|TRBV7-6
TGTGCCAGCAGCTTAGGGACTGGCGGGGGGGGTAAAGAGACCCAGTACTTC
CASSLGTGGGGKETQYF
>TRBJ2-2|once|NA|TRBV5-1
TGCGCCAGCAGCTTGGGGGCTACAGGGACCGGGGAGCTGTTTTTT
CASSLGATGTGELFF
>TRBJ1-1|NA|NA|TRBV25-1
TGTGCCAGCAGTGAATCAAGGGGTTGGAACACTGAAGCTTTCTTT
CASSESRGWNTEAFF
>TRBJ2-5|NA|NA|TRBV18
TGTGCCAGCTCACCTTCGAGGGAACCTCGGGAGACCCAGTACTTC
CASSPSREPRETQYF
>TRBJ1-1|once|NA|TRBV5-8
TGTGCCAGCAGCCTGGGTGGCTCTAACACTGAAGCTTTCTTT
CASSLGGSNTEAFF
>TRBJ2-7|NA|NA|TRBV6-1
TGTGCCAGCAGTGAAGCGAGGACAGCGGGCTACGAGCAGTACTTC
CASSEARTAGYEQYF
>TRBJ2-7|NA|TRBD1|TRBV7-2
TGTGCCAGCAGCTTGAACCGGGACAGGTGGGGAGTGGGCGAGCAGTACTTC
CASSLNRDRWGVGEQYF
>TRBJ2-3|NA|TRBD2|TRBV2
TGTGCCAGCACTCCAGGGCCGGGGGGGCCGAATACGCAGTATTTT
CASTPGPGGPNTQYF
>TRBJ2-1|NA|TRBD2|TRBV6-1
TGTGCCAGCAGTGAAGTCGAGCGGGGGATATACAATGAGCAGTTCTTC
CASSEVERGIYNEQFF
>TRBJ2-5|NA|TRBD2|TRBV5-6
TGTGCCAGCAGCTTGGTTGCTAGCGGGGGGTATCAGTACTTC
CASSLVASGGYQYF